These 31 T cell receptor beta chains share one sample of origin, sequenced in a study of blood T cell repertoires in COVID-19. Data came from immunoSEQ multiplex PCR; TCRdb stores just in-frame clones and leaves some out. The sample records a few hundred thousand clones, 80% to 90% being singletons. Sequenced sample: PBMCs or T cells enriched from blood (not recorded which). These receptor sequences come from a man aged 25-45 years who had recovered from COVID-19.

This chain joins TRBV18 and TRBJ1-4; TRBD1 matches at 10 bases. From germline, CDR1 is KGHSH and CDR2 LQKENI. The trim removed 5 bases at V and 8 bases at J, leaving 5 bases unmatched. The CDR3 extends over 14 amino acids. Written as DNA, the CDR3 is TGTGCCAGCTCAAGGGACAGGGGTTACGAAAAACTGTTTTTT. Its translation: CASSRDRGYEKLFF. The complete variable domain, with remaining parts taken from reference TRBV18 and TRBJ1-4, reads NAGVMQNPRHLVRRRGQEARLRCSPMKGHSHVYWYRQLPEEGLKFMVYLQKENIIDESGMPKERFSAEFPKEGPSILRIQQVVRGDSAAYFCASSRDRGYEKLFFGSGTQLSVL.

The rearrangement links TRBV7-6 to TRBJ2-1; the match to TRBD2 covers 10 bases. CDR1 SGHVS and CDR2 FNYEAQ come from the germline V gene. The J segment lost 6 bases and the V segment lost 4 bases, leaving 9 bases of the junction unmatched. This CDR3 has 16 amino acids. The CDR3 here is CASSWEASSGGNEQFF. The CDR3 region has the DNA TGTGCCAGCAGCTGGGAGGCCTCTAGCGGGGGCAATGAGCAGTTCTTC. The whole variable domain, remainder taken from reference TRBV7-6 and TRBJ2-1, is GAGVSQSPRYKVTKRGQDVALRCDPISGHVSLYWYRQALGQGPEFLTYFNYEAQQDKSGLPNDRFSAERPEGSISTLTIQRTEQRDSAMYRCASSWEASSGGNEQFFGPGTRLTVL.

A word on this clone: Other DNA variants within this sample encode the same CDR3. The chain recombines TRBV7-9 with TRBJ2-5; maybe TRBD2 (6 bases). Trimming cost V 0 bases and J 5 bases, with 10 bases left between them. CDR1 is SEHNR, CDR2 FQNEAQ, per germline (reference sequence). The CDR3 totals 14 residues. The CDR3 spells CASSLAGGRETQYF. CDR3 nucleotides: TGTGCCAGCAGCTTAGCGGGAGGAAGGGAGACCCAGTACTTC. The variable domain in full, with the rest retrieved from reference TRBV7-9 and TRBJ2-5, is DTGVSQNPRHKITKRGQNVTFRCDPISEHNRLYWYRQTLGQGPEFLTYFQNEAQLEKSRLLSDRFSAERPKGSFSTLEIQRTEQGDSAMYLCASSLAGGRETQYFGPGTRLLVL.

The rearrangement links TRBV7-8 to TRBJ1-5, with TRBD1 matching 8 bases. J gave up 0 bases and V 5 bases, and 15 bases lay outside the gene matches. This CDR3 is 19 amino acids long. Germline V gene sequence: CDR1 SGHVS, CDR2 FQNEAQ. As DNA, the CDR3 is TGTGCCAGCAGCCTGCTACGACAGGGGAGTAAGAATAGCAATCAGCCCCAGCATTTT. Encoded protein: CASSLLRQGSKNSNQPQHF.

CDR3 sequence reads: CAWSVDRSYPSYNSPLHF. CDR3 coding DNA: TGTGCCTGGAGTGTAGACAGGTCGTATCCCTCCTATAATTCACCCCTCCACTTT. V usage is TRBV30 and J usage is TRBJ1-6; TRBD1 might be the D (6 bases). The germline gives CDR1 GTSNPN, CDR2 SVGIG (reference sequence). The V end was cut by 0 bases, the J end by 0 bases, with 15 bases between. The CDR3 runs to 18 residues.

The CDR3 coding sequence is TGTGCCAGCAGGGACATGTACACTGAAGCTTTCTTT. Its translation: CASRDMYTEAFF. The rearrangement links TRBV6-5 to TRBJ1-1, with a weak D call TRBD1 (5 bases). Trimming removed 6 bases at V and 3 bases at J, with 8 bases between. Germline V gene data show CDR1 as MNHEY and CDR2 as SVGAGI. The CDR3 is 12 residues long.

This chain connects TRBV14 to TRBJ1-1; TRBD1 aligns across 12 bases. CDR1 and CDR2 from the germline V gene are SGHDN and FVKESK. J was trimmed by 4 bases and V by 3 bases; bases with no gene match: 12. This CDR3 has 18 amino acids. In DNA, the CDR3 is TGTGCCAGCAGCCAGCTGGGGACAGGGGGCTTTGGAGGCACTGAAGCTTTCTTT. Translating it yields CASSQLGTGGFGGTEAFF.

The J gene is TRBJ2-2, the V gene TRBV4-1; maybe TRBD1 (6 bases). The CDR3 has 15 amino acids. Trimming pared 4 bases from V and 4 bases from J, leaving 13 bases between. Per germline, CDR1 MGHRA and CDR2 YSYEKL. The CDR3 spells CASSPRGITTGELFF. The CDR3 DNA reads as TGCGCCAGCAGCCCCAGGGGTATCACCACCGGGGAGCTGTTTTTT.

The rearrangement links TRBV5-1 to TRBJ1-6; no clear D. The germline gives CDR1 SGHRS, CDR2 YFSETQ. This CDR3 spans 14 amino acids. Between the trimmed V and J ends, which lost 4 bases and 7 bases, there was a span of 12 bases. The CDR3 nucleotides read TGCGCCAGCAGCCCAGACTCGCCCAATTCACCCCTCCACTTT. Amino acids: CASSPDSPNSPLHF.

This chain uses TRBV5-1 with TRBJ2-3; 11 nucleotides line up with TRBD2. CDR3 size: 18 residues. V lost 0 bases to trimming and J lost 0 bases; unmatched junction nucleotides: 6. Germline CDR1 and CDR2: SGHRS and YFSETQ. The CDR3 nucleotides read TGCGCCAGCAGCTTGGTGGTAGCGGGGGGGCCGAGCACAGATACGCAGTATTTT. Residues: CASSLVVAGGPSTDTQYF.

This clone has just one count. The chain is built from TRBV19 and TRBJ1-6, with 8 bases aligning to TRBD1. The CDR3 sequence is 13 residues long. The trim removed 4 bases at V and 13 bases at J, leaving 6 bases unmatched. Germline V gene data show CDR1 as LNHDA and CDR2 as SQIVND (reference sequence). CDR3 coding DNA: TGTGCCAGTAGTACGACAGGGGTCTATCCCCTCCACTTT. Its translation is CASSTTGVYPLHF. Full variable domain (outside the CDR3, taken from reference TRBV19 and TRBJ1-6): DGGITQSPKYLFRKEGQNVTLSCEQNLNHDAMYWYRQDPGQGLRLIYYSQIVNDFQKGDIAEGYSVSREKKESFPLTVTSAQKNPTAFYLCASSTTGVYPLHFGNGTRLTVT.

The chain joins TRBV5-6 to TRBJ2-7, with D possibly matching TRBD1 (5 bases). Trimming cost V 4 bases and J 2 bases, with 7 bases left between them. The germline V gene encodes CDR1 SGHDT and CDR2 YYEEEE. This CDR3 has 12 amino acids. CDR3 loop: CASSRGAYEQYF. The CDR3 DNA sequence: TGTGCCAGCAGCAGGGGCGCCTACGAGCAGTACTTC. Supplemented by reference TRBV5-6 and TRBJ2-7, the full variable domain reads DAGVTQSPTHLIKTRGQQVTLRCSPKSGHDTVSWYQQALGQGPQFIFQYYEEEERQRGNFPDRFSGHQFPNYSSELNVNALLLGDSALYLCASSRGAYEQYFGPGTRLTVT.

This clone was detected ten times or more. This sequence joins TRBV5-1 and TRBJ1-5, with D perhaps TRBD1 (6 bases). Germline V gives CDR1 SGHRS, CDR2 YFSETQ. Trimming left V 4 bases short and J 5 bases short, with 16 bases between. The CDR3 is 15 amino acids. The DNA for the CDR3 is TGCGCCAGCAGCCCAGACAGGCCCTTCGATCAGCCCCAGCATTTT. It specifies CASSPDRPFDQPQHF. Combining the CDR3 with reference TRBV5-1 and TRBJ1-5 gives the whole variable domain KAGVTQTPRYLIKTRGQQVTLSCSPISGHRSVSWYQQTPGQGLQFLFEYFSETQRNKGNFPGRFSGRQFSNSRSEMNVSTLELGDSALYLCASSPDRPFDQPQHFGDGTRLSIL.

The rearrangement links TRBV5-4 to TRBJ1-2, with D uncertain. The CDR3 consists of 13 residues. CDR1 and CDR2 from the germline V gene are SGHNT and YYREEE (reference sequence). Trimming took off 3 bases at V and 4 bases at J, with 10 bases between the two ends. The CDR3 loop reads CASSYSEGYGYTF. DNA for the CDR3: TGTGCCAGCAGCTATTCGGAGGGCTATGGCTACACCTTC.

The rearrangement joins TRBV19 to TRBJ1-1; 9 nucleotides align to TRBD1. The CDR3 runs 15 residues. Looked up from germline, CDR1 is LNHDA and CDR2 is SQIVND (reference sequence). V shed 3 bases and J 5 bases; nucleotides not matched to a gene: 7. The CDR3 here is CASSISGQGFTEAFF. CDR3 DNA: TGTGCCAGTAGTATTTCGGGACAGGGTTTTACTGAAGCTTTCTTT.

The V call is TRBV27, the J call TRBJ2-5, with TRBD2 identical over 16 bases. Germline values: CDR1 MNHEY, CDR2 SMNVEV (reference sequence). The J segment lost 2 bases and the V segment lost 4 bases, leaving 4 bases of the junction unmatched. The CDR3 loop spans 17 amino acids. CDR3 loop: CASSSGLAGGRQETQYF. CDR3 in DNA: TGTGCCAGCAGTTCGGGACTAGCGGGGGGGCGTCAAGAGACCCAGTACTTC.

This chain connects TRBV2 to TRBJ2-7; possible D gene TRBD1, 5 bases. The length of the CDR3 is 13 residues. The V gene lost 3 bases and the J gene lost 4 bases, with 10 bases spanning the gap. Germline values: CDR1 SNHLY, CDR2 FYNNEI. The CDR3 sequence is CASSEGRIYEQYF. The CDR3 DNA follows: TGTGCCAGCAGTGAGGGGCGGATTTACGAGCAGTACTTC.

The chain combines TRBV14 with TRBJ2-5, with a possible D match to TRBD1 (5 bases). The CDR3 loop spans 15 amino acids. Deletions cut 0 bases from V and 2 bases from J, with 10 bases between. Germline lookup yields CDR1 SGHDN and CDR2 FVKESK. The DNA of the CDR3 is TGTGCCAGCAGCCAAGACCGAGACAGTCAAGAGACCCAGTACTTC. Protein: CASSQDRDSQETQYF.

The V call is TRBV5-1, the J call TRBJ2-5; 9 bases line up with TRBD1. Germline loops: CDR1 SGHRS, CDR2 YFSETQ. After removal of 6 bases from V and 1 base from J, the junction contained 7 bases not matched to a gene. CDR3 length equals 15 residues. The chain's CDR3 is CASTRGTGTQETQYF. The CDR3 DNA reads as TGCGCCAGCACACGAGGGACAGGGACCCAAGAGACCCAGTACTTC.

This clone was recorded once. V gene TRBV4-1 combines with J gene TRBJ1-5; TRBD1 aligns across 8 bases. Germline CDR1 MGHRA, CDR2 YSYEKL. The CDR3 loop spans 17 amino acids. With V trimmed by 0 bases and J by 2 bases, 6 bases remained unmatched. The CDR3 reads CASSQDLDRVGNQPQHF. Written as DNA, the CDR3 is TGCGCCAGCAGCCAAGACCTGGACAGGGTGGGCAATCAGCCCCAGCATTTT.

The chain combines TRBV28 with TRBJ2-2; TRBD1 matches 9 bases. Germline trimming cut 5 bases from V and 6 bases from J; bases unmatched to any gene: 7. Germline lookup yields CDR1 MDHEN and CDR2 SYDVKM. The CDR3 covers 15 residues. The CDR3 DNA reads as TGTGCCAGCAGTCCAGACAGGGGGGTGGCCGGGGAGCTGTTTTTT. It yields the protein CASSPDRGVAGELFF. Full variable domain (remainder filled in from reference TRBV28 and TRBJ2-2): DVKVTQSSRYLVKRTGEKVFLECVQDMDHENMFWYRQDPGLGLRLIYFSYDVKMKEKGDIPEGYSVSREKKERFSLILESASTNQTSMYLCASSPDRGVAGELFFGEGSRLTVL.

The CDR3 nucleotides read TGCGCCAGCAGTCAATCTGCGGGACAGGGGGCAACAGATACGCAGTATTTT. It encodes CASSQSAGQGATDTQYF. The V gene is TRBV23-1, the J gene TRBJ2-3; 12 bases align to TRBD1. TRBV23-1 is assigned to the ORF class and has an uncertain function. V was pared by 0 bases and J by 3 bases, with 4 bases of the junction left unmatched. The CDR3 sequence is 17 residues long.

This clone was counted a single time. Other DNA sequences in the same sample also yield this CDR3. This rearrangement joins TRBV5-1 to TRBJ2-3; 7 bases line up with TRBD1. The trim removed 0 bases at V and 6 bases at J, leaving 4 bases unmatched. CDR3 length equals 14 residues. CDR1 is SGHRS, CDR2 YFSETQ, per germline. The CDR3 region has the DNA TGCGCCAGCAGCTTGGGACAGGGAAGGGATACGCAGTATTTT. This gives the protein CASSLGQGRDTQYF.

V and J are TRBV7-2 and TRBJ1-3; D unresolved. The germline CDR1 and CDR2 sequences are SGHTA and FQGNSA. Trimming left V 1 base short and J 0 bases short, with 7 bases between. CDR3 length: 15 amino acids. The CDR3 region has the DNA TGTGCCAGCAGCTTAGGTCTCCTCTCTGGAAACACCATATATTTT. Amino acid sequence: CASSLGLLSGNTIYF.

The chain has TRBV19 and TRBJ1-1; D might be TRBD1 (5 bases). CDR1 is LNHDA, CDR2 SQIVND, per germline (reference sequence). V lost 5 bases and J lost 2, with 9 bases in between. The CDR3 has 13 residues. For the CDR3, the DNA is TGTGCCAGTAGTGACGGACATAACACTGAAGCTTTCTTT. This gives the protein CASSDGHNTEAFF.

The gene calls are TRBV5-6 and TRBJ2-1, with D possibly TRBD1 on 5 matching bases. V was clipped by 0 bases and J by 11 bases, with 9 bases between them. The CDR3 totals 12 residues. The germline CDR1 and CDR2 sequences are SGHDT and YYEEEE. The CDR3 DNA follows: TGTGCCAGCAGCTTGGCCTCAGGGCAGCAGTTCTTC. It codes for CASSLASGQQFF.

This chain joins TRBV15 and TRBJ1-6, with 7 bases fitting TRBD1. The length of the CDR3 is 15 residues. CDR1 is LNHNV and CDR2 is YYDKDF in the germline V gene (reference sequence). V trimming: 1 base; J trimming: 9 bases; junction bases outside the gene matches: 6. The chain's CDR3 is CATSRGGGAGSPLHF. Here the CDR3 DNA reads TGTGCCACCAGCAGAGGAGGGGGCGCGGGTTCACCCCTCCACTTT.

The chain couples TRBV4-1 to TRBJ1-4; TRBD1 aligns across 7 bases. The V gene's germline CDR1 is MGHRA and CDR2 YSYEKL. The CDR3 spans 15 residues. Trimming at V came to 4 bases and at J to 7 bases, leaving 9 bases not matched to a gene. The chain's CDR3 is CASSPPGGQREKLFF. The DNA of the CDR3 is TGCGCCAGCAGCCCACCAGGGGGACAGCGTGAAAAACTGTTTTTT.

This rearrangement joins TRBV7-9 to TRBJ2-3, with 8 bases fitting TRBD2. Germline-derived CDR1 and CDR2 are SEHNR and FQNEAQ (reference sequence). With V trimmed by 3 bases and J by 6 bases, 5 bases remained unmatched. The CDR3 loop spans 14 amino acids. In DNA, the CDR3 is TGTGCCAGCAGCTTCAGCGGGGGAGGGGATACGCAGTATTTT. Amino acid sequence: CASSFSGGGDTQYF. Supplemented by reference TRBV7-9 and TRBJ2-3, the full variable domain reads DTGVSQNPRHKITKRGQNVTFRCDPISEHNRLYWYRQTLGQGPEFLTYFQNEAQLEKSRLLSDRFSAERPKGSFSTLEIQRTEQGDSAMYLCASSFSGGGDTQYFGPGTRLTVL.

The rearrangement uses TRBV3-1 (or the pseudogene TRBV3-2) and TRBJ1-3; possibly TRBD1 for D (6 bases). Germline assignment: CDR1 LGHDT and CDR2 YNNKEL (reference sequence). V lost 5 bases and J lost 0, with 17 bases in between. The CDR3 consists of 17 residues. CDR3 coding DNA: TGTGCCAGCAGCTATACAGGGTTATCCTTCTCTGGAAACACCATATATTTT. It translates to CASSYTGLSFSGNTIYF.

This clone is a singleton in its sample. The chain is built from TRBV5-1 and TRBJ1-5; 10 nucleotides match TRBD1. The V gene end was trimmed by 1 base and the J gene end by 3 bases; junction bases not matched to a gene: 4. Looked up from germline, CDR1 is SGHRS and CDR2 is YFSETQ. The CDR3 totals 16 residues. CDR3 sequence: CASSLNGQGDNQPQHF. CDR3 bases: TGCGCCAGCAGCTTGAATGGACAGGGGGACAATCAGCCCCAGCATTTT.